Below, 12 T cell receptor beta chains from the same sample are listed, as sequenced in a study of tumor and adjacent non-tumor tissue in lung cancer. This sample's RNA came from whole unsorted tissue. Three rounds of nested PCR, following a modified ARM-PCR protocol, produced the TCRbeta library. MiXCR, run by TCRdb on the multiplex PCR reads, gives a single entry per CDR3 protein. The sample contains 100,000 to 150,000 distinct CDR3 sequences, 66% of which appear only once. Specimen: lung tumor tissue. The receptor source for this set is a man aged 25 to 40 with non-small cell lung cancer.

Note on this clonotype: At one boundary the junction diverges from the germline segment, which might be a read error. For the CDR3, the DNA is TGTGCCAGCAGCTTAGTCGGGTACGAACAGCACTTC. It is translated as CASSLVGYEQHF. The chain is built from TRBV11-3 and TRBJ2-7; D not certain. There are 12 residues in the CDR3. The germline CDR1 and CDR2 sequences are SGHNT and YENEEA.

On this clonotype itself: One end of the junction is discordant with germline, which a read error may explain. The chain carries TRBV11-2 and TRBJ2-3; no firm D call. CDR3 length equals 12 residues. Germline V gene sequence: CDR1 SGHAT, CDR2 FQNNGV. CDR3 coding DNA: TGTACCAGCAACTTATTTGTTGATACGCAGTATTTT. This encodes CTSNLFVDTQYF.

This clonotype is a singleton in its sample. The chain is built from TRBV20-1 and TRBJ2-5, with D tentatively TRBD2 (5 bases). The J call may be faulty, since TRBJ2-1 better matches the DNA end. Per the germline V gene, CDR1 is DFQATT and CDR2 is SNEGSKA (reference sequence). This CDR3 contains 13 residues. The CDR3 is CSARAQRSGTQFF. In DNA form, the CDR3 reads TGCAGTGCTAGAGCGCAGAGAAGCGGTACCCAGTTCTTC.

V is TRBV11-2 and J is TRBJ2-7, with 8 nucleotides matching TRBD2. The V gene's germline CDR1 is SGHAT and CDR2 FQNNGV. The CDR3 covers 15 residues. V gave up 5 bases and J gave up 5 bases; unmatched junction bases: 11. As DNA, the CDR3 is TGTGCCAGCAGCAAACGGGGGGGCAGGGGAGACGAGCAGTACTTC. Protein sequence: CASSKRGGRGDEQYF. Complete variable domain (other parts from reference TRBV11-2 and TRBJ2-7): EAGVAQSPRYKIIEKRQSVAFWCNPISGHATLYWYQQILGQGPKLLIQFQNNGVVDDSQLPKDRFSAERLKGVDSTLKIQPAKLEDSAVYLCASSKRGGRGDEQYFGPGTRLTVT.

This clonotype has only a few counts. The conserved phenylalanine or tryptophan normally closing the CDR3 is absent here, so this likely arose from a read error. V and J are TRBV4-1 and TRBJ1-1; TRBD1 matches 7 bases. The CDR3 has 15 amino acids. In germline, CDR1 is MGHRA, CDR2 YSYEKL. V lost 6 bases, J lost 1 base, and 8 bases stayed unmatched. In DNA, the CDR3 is TGCGCCAGCAGAGAACTGACAGGGCCGAACACTGAAGCTTTCCTT. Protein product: CASRELTGPNTEAFL.

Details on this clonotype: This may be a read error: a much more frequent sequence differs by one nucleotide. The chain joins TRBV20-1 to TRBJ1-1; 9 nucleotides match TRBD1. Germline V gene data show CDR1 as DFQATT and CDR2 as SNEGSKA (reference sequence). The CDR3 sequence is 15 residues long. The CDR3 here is CSTRDITGGSAEAFF. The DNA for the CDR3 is TGCAGTACTAGAGATATCACAGGGGGCAGCGCTGAAGCTTTCTTT.

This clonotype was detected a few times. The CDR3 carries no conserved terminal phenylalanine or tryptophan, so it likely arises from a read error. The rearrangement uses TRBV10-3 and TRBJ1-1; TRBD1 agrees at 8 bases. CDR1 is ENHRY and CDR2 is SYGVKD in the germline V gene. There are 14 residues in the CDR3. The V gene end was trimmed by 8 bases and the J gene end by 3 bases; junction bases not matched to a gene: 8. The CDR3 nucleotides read TGTGCCATCGGGGACAGGCAGGGCGACACTGAAGCTTTCTTA. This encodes CAIGDRQGDTEAFL.

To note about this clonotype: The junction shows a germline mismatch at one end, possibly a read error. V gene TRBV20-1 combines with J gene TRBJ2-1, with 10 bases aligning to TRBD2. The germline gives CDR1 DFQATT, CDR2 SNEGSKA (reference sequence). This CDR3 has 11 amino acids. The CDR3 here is CSATSGGGQLF. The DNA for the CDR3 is TGCAGTGCTACTAGCGGGGGTGGGCAGTTATTC.

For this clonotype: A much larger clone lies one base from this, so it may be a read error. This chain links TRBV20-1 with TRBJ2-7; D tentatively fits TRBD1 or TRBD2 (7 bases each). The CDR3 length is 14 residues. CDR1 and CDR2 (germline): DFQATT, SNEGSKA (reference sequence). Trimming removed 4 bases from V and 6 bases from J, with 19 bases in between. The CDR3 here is CSATQGRVNGEQYF. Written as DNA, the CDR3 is TGCAGTGCTACACAGGGGAGGGTGAATGGCGAGCAGTACTTC.

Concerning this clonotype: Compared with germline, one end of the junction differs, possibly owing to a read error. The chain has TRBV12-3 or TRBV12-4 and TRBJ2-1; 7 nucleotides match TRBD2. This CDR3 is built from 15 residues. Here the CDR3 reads CASLKAGAGRNEQFF. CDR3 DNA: TGTGCCAGTCTGAAGGCGGGAGCCGGAAGAAATGAACAGTTCTTC.

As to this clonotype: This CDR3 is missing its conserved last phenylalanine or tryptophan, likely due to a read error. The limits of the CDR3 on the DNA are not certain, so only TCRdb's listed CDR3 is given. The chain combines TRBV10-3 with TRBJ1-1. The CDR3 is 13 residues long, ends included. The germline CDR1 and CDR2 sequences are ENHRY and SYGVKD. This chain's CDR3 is CAISERLNTEAFY.

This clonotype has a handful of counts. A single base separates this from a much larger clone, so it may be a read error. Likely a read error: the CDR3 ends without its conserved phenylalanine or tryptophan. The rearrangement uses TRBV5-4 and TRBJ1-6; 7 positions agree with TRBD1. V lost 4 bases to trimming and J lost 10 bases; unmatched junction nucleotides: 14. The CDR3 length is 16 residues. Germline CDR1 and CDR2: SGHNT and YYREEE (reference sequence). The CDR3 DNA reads TGTGCCAGCAGCCGATCCCAAGGGGGCACCAGATCACCCCTCCACTCT. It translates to CASSRSQGGTRSPLHS.